These 12 T cell receptor beta chains came from one sample sequenced in a study of relationships among human T cell subsets. Semiquantitative ARM-PCR amplified T cell receptor alpha and beta CDR3 regions from mRNA. Tagged nested gene-specific primers were used first, then communal superprimers amplified exponentially. TCRdb re-called the multiplex PCR reads through MiXCR, storing one row per CDR3 protein. The repertoire holds under 4,000 distinct CDR3 sequences, with roughly 51% as singletons. After CD4+CD56+ natural killer T cells were removed, anti-CD294 beads selected CD4+CD25-CD294+ Th2 cells. The sequenced material came from CD4+ Th2 cells sorted from blood. Source of these receptors: a man in his forties in good health.

This clonotype was counted only a few times. The chain has TRBV28 and TRBJ1-1; D is undetermined. The CDR3 is made up of 11 amino acids. Per the germline V gene, CDR1 is MDHEN and CDR2 is SYDVKM. V was clipped by 5 bases and J by 10 bases, with 11 bases between them. The CDR3 reads CASSHDPTAFF. Written as DNA, the CDR3 is TGTGCCAGCAGTCACGACCCGACAGCTTTCTTT.

The J gene is TRBJ2-7, the V gene TRBV11-2; possibly TRBD1 for D (5 bases). Germline-derived CDR1 and CDR2 are SGHAT and FQNNGV. The CDR3 has 14 amino acids. V was clipped by 4 bases and J by 2 bases, with 12 bases between them. CDR3 amino acids: CASSSVRAPYEQYF. The CDR3 DNA follows: TGTGCCAGCAGCTCCGTCAGGGCCCCCTACGAGCAGTACTTC.

The J gene is TRBJ2-7, the V gene TRBV28, with 7 bases fitting TRBD1. Unmatched junction bases numbered 14, after V lost 6 bases and J lost 6 bases. The CDR3 runs 15 residues. From germline, CDR1 is MDHEN and CDR2 SYDVKM. This CDR3 reads CASSLRTGPCGEQYF. The CDR3 DNA reads TGTGCCAGCAGCCTGCGGACAGGACCCTGCGGCGAGCAGTACTTC.

This clonotype has a handful of counts. V gene TRBV4-2 combines with J gene TRBJ2-1; no clear D. Trimming took off 0 bases at V and 3 bases at J, with 9 bases between the two ends. Germline V gene sequence: CDR1 LGHNA, CDR2 YNFKEQ. This CDR3 comprises 15 residues. CDR3 coding DNA: TGTGCCAGCAGCCAAGATCTGGGGTACTACAATGAGCAGTTCTTC. Its protein is CASSQDLGYYNEQFF.

CDR3 sequence (DNA): TGTGCCAGCAGTTGGTCTAGCGGCACAGATACGCAGTATTTT. Its protein is CASSWSSGTDTQYF. The chain is built from TRBV12-3 or TRBV12-4 and TRBJ2-3, with a weak D call TRBD2 (6 bases). The CDR3 consists of 14 residues. Trimming removed 4 bases at V and 1 base at J, with 9 bases between.

The chain recombines TRBV20-1 with TRBJ2-5; D unclear. This CDR3 has 13 amino acids. Germline assignment: CDR1 DFQATT and CDR2 SNEGSKA (reference sequence). Here the CDR3 DNA reads TGCCAAATACCCGACACTTCGGGCGAGACCCAGTACTTC. It translates to CQIPDTSGETQYF.

This rearrangement joins TRBV6-1 to TRBJ1-1; tentative D call: TRBD1 (6 bases). V dropped 7 bases and J dropped 2 bases, with 11 bases sitting between them. The CDR3 contains 13 residues. The germline V gene encodes CDR1 MNHNS and CDR2 SASEGT. The CDR3 is CASTGQPNTEAFF. For the CDR3, the DNA is TGTGCCAGCACTGGACAGCCTAACACTGAAGCTTTCTTT.

This chain uses TRBV20-1 with TRBJ2-3; 7 bases match TRBD2. CDR1 and CDR2 (germline): DFQATT, SNEGSKA (reference sequence). The ends lost 5 bases at V and 4 bases at J; junction bases unmatched: 6. CDR3 length: 13 amino acids. CDR3 region: CSAELANADTQYF. CDR3 DNA sequence: TGCAGTGCTGAACTAGCGAATGCAGATACGCAGTATTTT.

V and J are TRBV6-2 or TRBV6-3 and TRBJ2-5, with 7 bases aligning to TRBD1. Trimming took 6 bases from V and 2 from J; bases not matched to a gene: 9. Germline-derived CDR1 and CDR2 are MNHEY and SVGEGT. The CDR3 sequence is 15 residues long. For the CDR3, the DNA is TGTGCCAGCAGGATGGGACAGCCAAAACAAGAGACCCAGTACTTC. The encoded protein is CASRMGQPKQETQYF.

The chain combines TRBV10-2 with TRBJ1-5; D unresolved. Trimming stripped 0 bases from V and 0 bases from J, with 6 bases between. There are 15 residues in the CDR3. The germline CDR1 and CDR2 sequences are WSHSY and SAAADI. CDR3 loop: CASSESSYSNQPQHF. The CDR3 DNA reads TGCGCCAGCAGTGAGTCAAGTTATAGCAATCAGCCCCAGCATTTT.

This clonotype was detected once. The DNA for the CDR3 is TGCAGTGCTAGAGATGGTAGCGGGAGGACGCAGTATTTT. Amino acid sequence: CSARDGSGRTQYF. The rearrangement uses TRBV20-1 and TRBJ2-3; the match to TRBD2 covers 10 bases. With 0 bases clipped from V and 9 bases from J, the junction kept 3 bases outside the gene matches. The germline CDR1 and CDR2 sequences are DFQATT and SNEGSKA (reference sequence). CDR3 length equals 13 residues.

This rearrangement joins TRBV5-1 to TRBJ2-5; 10 bases are shared with TRBD1. This CDR3 region has 16 residues. CDR1 is SGHRS, CDR2 YFSETQ, per germline. V lost 5 bases and J lost 1; bases outside the gene matches: 8. CDR3 sequence reads: CASRTGTGALQETQYF. As DNA, the CDR3 is TGCGCCAGCAGAACAGGGACAGGGGCTCTCCAAGAGACCCAGTACTTC.